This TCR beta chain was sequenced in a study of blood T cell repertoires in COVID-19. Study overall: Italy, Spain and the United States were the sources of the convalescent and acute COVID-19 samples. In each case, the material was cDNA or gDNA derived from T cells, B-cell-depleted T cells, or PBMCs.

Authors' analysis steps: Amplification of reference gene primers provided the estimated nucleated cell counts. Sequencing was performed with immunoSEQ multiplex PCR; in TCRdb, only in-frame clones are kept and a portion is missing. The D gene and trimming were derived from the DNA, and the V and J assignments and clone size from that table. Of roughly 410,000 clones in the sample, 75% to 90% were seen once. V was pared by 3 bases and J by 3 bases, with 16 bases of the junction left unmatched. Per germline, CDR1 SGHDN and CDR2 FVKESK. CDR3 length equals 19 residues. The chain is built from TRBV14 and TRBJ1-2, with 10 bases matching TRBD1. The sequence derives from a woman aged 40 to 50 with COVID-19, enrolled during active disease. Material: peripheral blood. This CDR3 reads CASSQTLLLRDRGDYGYTF. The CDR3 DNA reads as TGTGCCAGCAGCCAGACACTCCTTCTCCGGGACAGGGGCGACTATGGCTACACCTTC.